This TCR beta chain was profiled in a study of OX40 agonist ivuxolimab in advanced cancers. The repertoire was sequenced with immunoSEQ multiplex PCR; TCRdb's copy has only in-frame clones and lacks some. The table shows tens of thousands of clones, with around 82% occurring only once. This CDR3 comprises 13 residues. The J segment lost 2 bases and the V segment lost 5 bases, leaving 2 bases of the junction unmatched. The germline CDR1 and CDR2 sequences are MDHEN and SYDVKM. This clone was counted a single time. Samples were taken at baseline and on day 1 of cycles 4 and 7. The receptor was isolated from an adult with an advanced solid tumor such as melanoma, head and neck, liver or kidney cancer. J is TRBJ2-5 and V is TRBV28; TRBD2 aligns across 7 bases. The material sequenced was CD4+ or CD8+ T cells sorted from blood, taken in a trial of the OX40 agonist ivuxolimab. CDR3 bases: TGTGCCAGCAGTCGGCGGGAGCAAGAGACCCAGTACTTC. It is translated as CASSRREQETQYF.